The present T cell receptor (beta chain) was sequenced within a study of T cell repertoires in cytomegalovirus infection. TCRdb reprocessed the reads via MiXCR and lists one record per CDR3 protein. The data hold 450,000 to 550,000 distinct CDR3 sequences, with about 15% observed a single time. This clonotype was observed a few times. The CDR3 length is 12 residues. The V and J ends lost 6 bases and 7 bases respectively, with 10 bases between them. Germline CDR1 is MNHNS and CDR2 is SASEGT. The source material was CD8+ T cells from PBMCs. This receptor was taken from a human donor in good health (CMV status not recorded). Some clones in this sample may be carry-over from other donors' samples. The V and J genes are TRBV6-1 and TRBJ2-1, with TRBD2 as a possible D gene (6 bases). CDR3 sequence: CASRGLLNEQFF. The CDR3 region has the DNA TGTGCCAGCAGGGGACTGCTTAATGAGCAGTTCTTC.